This T cell receptor (beta chain) was observed in a study of blood T cell repertoires in COVID-19. Study summary: There were acute and convalescent COVID-19 samples, and they came from the United States, Italy and Spain. In each case, the material was cDNA or gDNA derived from T cells, B-cell-depleted T cells, or PBMCs.

CDR1 is MDHEN, CDR2 SYDVKM, per germline. V was trimmed by 10 bases and J by 3 bases, leaving 20 bases between them. The CDR3 spans 15 residues. Original methodology: Nucleated cell counts were estimated from reference gene primer amplification. Measured with immunoSEQ multiplex PCR; TCRdb has only the in-frame clones, and not every one. The DNA was the basis for D and trimming; V, J and clone size are from that table. This table holds 220,000 or so clones, over 70% found once. The sequenced material came from peripheral blood. This sequence originates from a woman aged 70 to 79 with acute or convalescent COVID-19. The chain joins TRBV28 to TRBJ2-3; D may be TRBD2 (5 bases). The DNA of the CDR3 is TGTGCCACCCTCCCCCGGGGTTGGGGAACAGATACGCAGTATTTT. This codes for CATLPRGWGTDTQYF.